This T cell receptor (beta chain) was sequenced for a study of blood T cell repertoires in COVID-19. Looking at the study overall: The study drew acute and convalescent COVID-19 samples from the United States, Italy and Spain. T cells, B-cell-depleted T cells, or PBMCs provided the cDNA or gDNA that served as material.

Original processing methods: How many nucleated cells were present was estimated from reference gene primer amplification. Here immunoSEQ multiplex PCR was the method, and the copy in TCRdb shows in-frame clones only, minus some. That table gives V, J and clone size, and the DNA gave D and trimming. The sample holds approximately 220,000 clones, 86% seen once. In germline, CDR1 is SGHRS, CDR2 YFSETQ. CDR3 length: 14 amino acids. The V gene lost 0 bases and the J gene lost 0 bases, with 4 bases spanning the gap. A remark on this clone: Other DNA sequences in this sample translate to the same CDR3.

The rearrangement uses TRBV5-1 and TRBJ1-3; no definite D call. The sequence derives from a man aged 45-65 years with acute or convalescent COVID-19. The specimen sequenced was peripheral blood. DNA of the CDR3: TGCGCCAGCAGCTTGGATAGCTCTGGAAACACCATATATTTT. Translation gives CASSLDSSGNTIYF.